A selection of T cell receptor beta chains follows, all from one sample in a study of T cell responses to AZD1222 COVID-19 vaccine. Sequenced by immunoSEQ multiplex PCR; TCRdb stores in-frame clones only, minus some. The sample has more than 95,000 clones, 92% seen once; the top ten hold approximately 1%. The specimen was peripheral blood, collected on day 0 of AZD1222 vaccination. The origin of the receptors is an adult in good health. The CDR3 runs from the conserved cysteine through the conserved F or W. Fields, in order: D gene, J gene, clone size, V gene, CDR3 protein, CDR3 DNA. A D gene is named only where the DNA matches it firmly. Clone size appears in some rows only: once, few, many, or a class for an expanded clone.

>NA|TRBJ1-2|NA|TRBV12-3/TRBV12-4
CASSLAGGYTF
TGTGCCAGCAGTTTAGCGGGTGGCTACACCTTC
>NA|TRBJ2-5|NA|TRBV5-1
CASRGGTGISETQYF
TGCGCCAGCAGGGGAGGGACAGGAATATCGGAGACCCAGTACTTC
>NA|TRBJ1-2|NA|TRBV5-4
CASTQQGGKYGYTF
TGTGCCAGCACCCAACAAGGAGGGAAGTATGGCTACACCTTC
>NA|TRBJ1-1|NA|TRBV28
CASINFGRVDTEAFF
TGTGCCAGCATCAATTTTGGCAGGGTGGACACTGAAGCTTTCTTT
>NA|TRBJ2-7|NA|TRBV19
CASSMGTGPYEQYF
TGTGCCAGTAGTATGGGCACCGGCCCCTACGAGCAGTACTTC
>NA|TRBJ2-7|NA|TRBV29-1
CSVSGKYSYEQYF
TGCAGCGTATCAGGAAAGTACTCCTACGAGCAGTACTTC
>TRBD1|TRBJ1-1|NA|TRBV9
CASSGQGTEAFF
TGTGCCAGCAGCGGACAGGGGACTGAAGCTTTCTTT
>NA|TRBJ1-2|NA|TRBV6-5
CASRRGTGDGYTF
TGTGCCAGCAGGAGGGGAACTGGGGATGGCTACACCTTC
>NA|TRBJ2-3|NA|TRBV5-1
CASSLGGVPTDTQYF
TGCGCCAGCAGCTTGGGCGGAGTTCCCACAGATACGCAGTATTTT
>NA|TRBJ1-5|NA|TRBV4-2
CASSPGTDNQPQHF
TGTGCCAGCAGCCCGGGGACGGACAATCAGCCCCAGCATTTT
>TRBD2|TRBJ2-7|NA|TRBV5-1
CASSLVAGGEQYF
TGCGCCAGCAGCTTGGTAGCGGGAGGCGAGCAGTACTTC
>NA|TRBJ2-5|NA|TRBV28
CASSFTPSDTFQETQYF
TGTGCCAGCAGTTTCACTCCTAGTGATACGTTCCAAGAGACCCAGTACTTC
>NA|TRBJ2-5|NA|TRBV6-5
CASSGPSSQETQYF
TGTGCCAGCTCCGGGCCGAGCTCTCAAGAGACCCAGTACTTC
>NA|TRBJ1-2|once|TRBV4-1
CASSHPKGEGRMGGYTF
TGCGCCAGCAGCCACCCTAAGGGAGAGGGGAGAATGGGCGGCTACACCTTC
>TRBD1|TRBJ1-2|NA|TRBV7-9
CASSFEDRGDYGYTF
TGTGCCAGCAGCTTCGAAGACAGGGGCGACTATGGCTACACCTTC
>TRBD2|TRBJ2-7|NA|TRBV3-1/TRBV3-2
CASSRGLAYEQYF
TGTGCCAGCAGCCGGGGACTAGCATACGAGCAGTACTTC
>TRBD1|TRBJ2-7|once|TRBV9
CASSTGTGGNKYF
TGTGCCAGCAGCACCGGGACAGGGGGCAACAAGTACTTC
>TRBD1|TRBJ1-1|NA|TRBV5-1
CASRGQAQNTEAFF
TGCGCCAGCAGAGGACAGGCTCAGAACACTGAAGCTTTCTTT
>NA|TRBJ1-2|once|TRBV2
CASDDTGLKGYTF
TGTGCCAGCGACGACACAGGGTTAAAGGGCTACACCTTC
>NA|TRBJ1-6|NA|TRBV20-1
CSASRSSYNSPLHF
TGCAGTGCTAGTAGGAGCTCCTATAATTCACCCCTCCACTTT
>NA|TRBJ1-4|NA|TRBV11-1
CASSSPGTHEKLFF
TGTGCCAGCAGCTCCCCAGGGACACATGAAAAACTGTTTTTT
>NA|TRBJ1-2|NA|TRBV28
CAGTSVRGGYTF
TGTGCCGGTACGTCAGTAAGAGGTGGCTACACCTTC
>NA|TRBJ2-1|NA|TRBV2
CASSSDYNNEQFF
TGTGCCAGCAGTTCGGACTACAACAATGAGCAGTTCTTC
>NA|TRBJ1-3|NA|TRBV6-5
CASSPAFTGRNTIYF
TGTGCCAGCAGTCCCGCGTTTACAGGAAGAAACACCATATATTTT
>NA|TRBJ1-5|once|TRBV6-5
CASSYPGGWQPQHF
TGTGCCAGCAGTTACCCCGGGGGCTGGCAGCCCCAGCATTTT
>TRBD1|TRBJ1-1|NA|TRBV28
CASSLGQGGAFF
TGTGCCAGCAGCCTCGGACAGGGGGGAGCTTTCTTT
>NA|TRBJ2-3|NA|TRBV30
CAWRAGGSGATQYF
TGTGCCTGGAGGGCAGGGGGGAGCGGGGCTACGCAGTATTTT
>TRBD2|TRBJ2-1|NA|TRBV5-1
CASSPLSGSLGNEQFF
TGCGCCAGCAGCCCTTTAAGCGGGAGTTTGGGAAATGAGCAGTTCTTC
>TRBD1|TRBJ1-4|NA|TRBV15
CATSRDTGVANEKLFF
TGTGCCACCAGCAGAGATACAGGGGTGGCTAATGAAAAACTGTTTTTT
>NA|TRBJ1-1|NA|TRBV18
CASSPGMGTEAFF
TGTGCCAGCTCACCAGGGATGGGCACTGAAGCTTTCTTT
>NA|TRBJ2-3|NA|TRBV24-1
CATSPRLGTDTQYF
TGTGCCACCAGTCCGCGACTGGGAACAGATACGCAGTATTTT
>NA|TRBJ2-7|NA|TRBV11-2
CASSLLFGGTHYEQYF
TGTGCCAGCAGCCTGTTGTTTGGGGGGACTCACTACGAGCAGTACTTC